A single sample is the source of the 19 T cell receptor beta chains below, sequenced in a study of blood T cell repertoires in COVID-19. This table comes from immunoSEQ multiplex PCR, and its TCRdb copy is limited to in-frame clones, with some not included. The sample yields 25,000 to 35,000 clones, over 70% seen once. The sequencing input was peripheral blood. The receptors were gathered from an older woman with acute or convalescent COVID-19.

The count of this clone is one. The chain joins TRBV6-5 to TRBJ1-1; D not certain. V lost 0 bases to trimming and J lost 1 base, with 9 bases between them. Germline-derived CDR1 and CDR2 are MNHEY and SVGAGI. This CDR3 region has 15 residues. The CDR3 sequence: CASSYSLTGNTEAFF. The DNA for the CDR3 is TGTGCCAGCAGTTACTCCCTAACGGGGAACACTGAAGCTTTCTTT.

This sequence joins TRBV19 and TRBJ1-2; D ambiguous. CDR1 and CDR2 from the germline V gene are LNHDA and SQIVND (reference sequence). Trimming left V 8 bases short and J 5 bases short, with 9 bases between. This CDR3 is built from 11 residues. The DNA for the CDR3 is TGTGCCAGTGGAACGGGATATGGCTACACCTTC. Protein sequence: CASGTGYGYTF.

The chain carries TRBV6-2 or TRBV6-3 and TRBJ2-7; 7 positions agree with TRBD1. CDR1 and CDR2 (germline): MNHEY, SVGEGT. The J segment lost 0 bases and the V segment lost 4 bases, leaving 3 bases of the junction unmatched. This CDR3 has 14 residues. The CDR3 sequence: CASSSWDSSYEQYF. CDR3 bases: TGTGCCAGCAGTTCCTGGGACAGCTCCTACGAGCAGTACTTC.

The CDR3 sequence: CASSREGVSGANVLTF. DNA of the CDR3: TGTGCCAGCAGCCGTGAAGGGGTCTCTGGGGCCAACGTCCTGACTTTC. V is TRBV5-4 and J is TRBJ2-6, with D possibly being TRBD1 (5 bases). In germline, CDR1 is SGHNT, CDR2 YYREEE (reference sequence). This CDR3 is 16 amino acids long. Between the trimmed V and J ends, which lost 4 bases and 0 bases, there was a span of 11 bases.

The V call is TRBV19, the J call TRBJ1-1; perhaps TRBD1 as D (5 bases). V was shortened by 5 bases and J by 6 bases, with 16 bases between the two germline ends. This CDR3 spans 14 amino acids. Germline V gives CDR1 LNHDA, CDR2 SQIVND (reference sequence). The CDR3 region has the DNA TGTGCCAGTAGTCGCCGCGAGGAGGGGCCTGAAGCTTTCTTT. Protein sequence: CASSRREEGPEAFF.

This chain connects TRBV30 to TRBJ2-1; 9 bases agree with TRBD2. CDR1 is GTSNPN and CDR2 is SVGIG in the germline V gene (reference sequence). Trimming cost V 4 bases and J 8 bases; bases outside gene matches: 12. This CDR3 has 15 amino acids. The CDR3 nucleotides read TGTGCCTGGATACGTTTCGGAGCGGGGGGCGATGAGCAGTTCTTC. Translating it yields CAWIRFGAGGDEQFF. Full variable domain (outside the CDR3, taken from reference TRBV30 and TRBJ2-1): SQTIHQWPATLVQPVGSPLSLECTVEGTSNPNLYWYRQAAGRGLQLLFYSVGIGQISSEVPQNLSASRPQDRQFILSSKKLLLSDSGFYLCAWIRFGAGGDEQFFGPGTRLTVL.

V usage is TRBV3-1 (or the pseudogene TRBV3-2) and J usage is TRBJ2-3; 8 bases match TRBD2. Germline V gene lookup returns CDR1 LGHDT and CDR2 YNNKEL (reference sequence). The CDR3 is 13 residues long. V shed 1 base and J 14 bases; nucleotides not matched to a gene: 8. The CDR3 nucleotides are TGTGCCAGCAGCCAAGCTATGGCGGGGGGTGCGTATTTT. Translated, it gives CASSQAMAGGAYF.

The chain uses TRBV3-1 (or the pseudogene TRBV3-2) and TRBJ1-6; D is possibly TRBD1 (6 bases). The V gene's germline CDR1 is LGHDT and CDR2 YNNKEL (reference sequence). The CDR3 loop spans 17 amino acids. With 1 base removed from V and 8 bases from J, the gap between germline ends came to 18 bases. In DNA, the CDR3 is TGTGCCAGCAGCCAAGGGTCCGGGCCCCCAGGGGATTCACCCCTCCACTTT. It is translated as CASSQGSGPPGDSPLHF.

This clone has only a few counts. The chain links TRBV11-3 to TRBJ2-1; 9 bases are a match to TRBD2. Germline CDR1 reads SGHNT; CDR2 reads YENEEA. The CDR3 consists of 15 residues. Trimming cost V 5 bases and J 7 bases; bases outside gene matches: 9. In nucleotides, the CDR3 is TGTGCCAGCAGCCCTGGACTAGCGACTGGGAATGAGCAGTTCTTC. Residues: CASSPGLATGNEQFF.

This chain joins TRBV7-8 and TRBJ1-5; the D gene is possibly TRBD1 (5 bases). This CDR3 is 19 amino acids long. Per germline, CDR1 SGHVS and CDR2 FQNEAQ. Trimming removed 1 base from V and 0 bases from J, with 19 bases in between. The CDR3 nucleotides are TGTGCCAGCAGCTTAGAATTTCGTAGTCGGGGGTATAGCAATCAGCCCCAGCATTTT. Translating gives CASSLEFRSRGYSNQPQHF.

The V gene is TRBV6-4, the J gene TRBJ2-1, with unresolved D. The germline gives CDR1 MRHNA, CDR2 SNTAGT. Trimming pared 0 bases from V and 0 bases from J, leaving 9 bases between. The CDR3 consists of 16 residues. CDR3 DNA sequence: TGTGCCAGCAGTGACTCGCCAGCGAGCTCCTACAATGAGCAGTTCTTC. Amino acid sequence: CASSDSPASSYNEQFF.

V and J are TRBV10-2 and TRBJ2-5; 10 nucleotides line up with TRBD2. The CDR3 has 17 residues. V was pared by 0 bases and J by 2 bases, with 6 bases of the junction left unmatched. Germline V lookup: CDR1 WSHSY, CDR2 SAAADI. The CDR3 here is CASSESKASGSQETQYF. For the CDR3, the DNA is TGCGCCAGCAGTGAGTCAAAAGCTAGCGGGAGTCAAGAGACCCAGTACTTC.

In its sample, this clone is large. The V and J genes are TRBV19 and TRBJ1-4; maybe TRBD1 (6 bases). CDR3 length equals 14 residues. The ends were cut back, 5 bases at V and 9 bases at J, with 16 bases in the middle. Germline lookup yields CDR1 LNHDA and CDR2 SQIVND (reference sequence). As DNA, the CDR3 is TGTGCCAGTAGTTTCGGGGACACCGACAAAAAACTGTTTTTT. Its translation: CASSFGDTDKKLFF.

The chain links TRBV28 to TRBJ1-4; TRBD1 might be the D (5 bases). Looked up from germline, CDR1 is MDHEN and CDR2 is SYDVKM. The CDR3 is 14 residues long. The V gene lost 3 bases and the J gene lost 2 bases, with 7 bases spanning the gap. This CDR3 reads CASSFGGTNEKLFF. CDR3 nucleotide sequence: TGTGCCAGCAGTTTTGGGGGGACTAATGAAAAACTGTTTTTT.

The V call is TRBV2, the J call TRBJ1-6; TRBD1 agrees at 7 bases. The CDR3 is made up of 15 amino acids. V was pared by 4 bases and J by 10 bases, with 10 bases of the junction left unmatched. Germline CDR1 is SNHLY and CDR2 is FYNNEI. The CDR3 protein is CASSVYGQGGSPLHF. CDR3 in DNA: TGTGCCAGCAGTGTTTATGGGCAGGGGGGATCACCCCTCCACTTT.

V and J are TRBV9 and TRBJ2-1; 10 nucleotides agree with TRBD2. Germline V gene sequence: CDR1 SGDLS, CDR2 YYNGEE. The CDR3 consists of 17 residues. J gave up 4 bases and V 0 bases, and 7 bases lay outside the gene matches. Here the CDR3 DNA reads TGTGCCAGCAGCGTAGCCTGGATAGCGGGGGGTTACAATGAGCAGTTCTTC. It yields the protein CASSVAWIAGGYNEQFF.

This clone was seen only once. The CDR3 is CASGSGGQGKGETQYF. CDR3 DNA sequence: TGTGCTAGTGGTTCGGGGGGACAGGGGAAGGGAGAGACCCAGTACTTC. The chain couples TRBV12-5 to TRBJ2-5; 10 bases are shared with TRBD1. V dropped 4 bases and J dropped 4; count of bases not matched to a gene: 9. The CDR3 consists of 16 residues. The V gene's germline CDR1 is LGHNT and CDR2 FRNRAP.

V and J are TRBV19 and TRBJ1-6, with a weak D call TRBD1 (5 bases). Germline V lookup: CDR1 LNHDA, CDR2 SQIVND (reference sequence). The CDR3 is 16 amino acids. Trimming took 9 bases from V and 1 from J, leaving 16 bases between them. The CDR3: CASRRGGRSYNSPLHF. CDR3 nucleotides: TGTGCCAGCCGTCGGGGGGGTAGATCCTATAATTCACCCCTCCACTTT.

The chain links TRBV5-1 to TRBJ1-5, with D possibly matching TRBD1 (6 bases). This CDR3 has 16 amino acids. Trimming shortened V by 0 bases and J by 0 bases, and 10 bases separated the two germline ends. Germline CDR1 and CDR2: SGHRS and YFSETQ. The CDR3 region is CASSLEPGDSNQPQHF. The CDR3 DNA reads TGCGCCAGCAGCTTGGAACCAGGGGATAGCAATCAGCCCCAGCATTTT.